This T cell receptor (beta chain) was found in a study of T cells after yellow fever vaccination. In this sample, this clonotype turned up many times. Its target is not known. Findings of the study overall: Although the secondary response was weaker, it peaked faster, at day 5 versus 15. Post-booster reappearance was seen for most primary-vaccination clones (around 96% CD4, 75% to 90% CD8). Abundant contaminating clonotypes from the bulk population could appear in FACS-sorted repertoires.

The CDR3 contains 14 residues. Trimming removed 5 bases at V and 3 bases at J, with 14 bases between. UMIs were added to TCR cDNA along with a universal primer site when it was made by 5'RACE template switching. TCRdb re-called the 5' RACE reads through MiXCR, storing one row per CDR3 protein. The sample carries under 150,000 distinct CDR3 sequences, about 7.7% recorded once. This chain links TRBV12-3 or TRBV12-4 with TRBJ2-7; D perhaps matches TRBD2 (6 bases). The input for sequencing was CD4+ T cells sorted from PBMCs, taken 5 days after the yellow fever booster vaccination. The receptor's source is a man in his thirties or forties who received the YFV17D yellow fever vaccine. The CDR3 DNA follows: TGTGCCAGCAGTAGCGGCAACGGGGGCTACGAGCAGTACTTC. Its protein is CASSSGNGGYEQYF.